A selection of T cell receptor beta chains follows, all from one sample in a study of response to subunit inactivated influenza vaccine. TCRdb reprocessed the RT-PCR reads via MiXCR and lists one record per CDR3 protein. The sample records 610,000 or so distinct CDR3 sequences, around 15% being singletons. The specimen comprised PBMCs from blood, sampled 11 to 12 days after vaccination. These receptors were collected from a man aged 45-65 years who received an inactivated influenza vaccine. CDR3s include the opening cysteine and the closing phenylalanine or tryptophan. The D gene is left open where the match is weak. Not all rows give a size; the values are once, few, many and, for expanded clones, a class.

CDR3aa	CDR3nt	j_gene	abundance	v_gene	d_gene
CASSKQGRNGYTF	TGTGCCAGCAGTAAACAGGGTCGGAATGGCTACACCTTC	TRBJ1-2	few	TRBV6-1	.
CASSDRTGGGYTF	TGTGCCAGCAGTGACCGCACAGGGGGTGGCTACACCTTC	TRBJ1-2	.	TRBV6-4	TRBD1
CSVEAVRLMNTEAFF	TGCAGCGTTGAGGCAGTCAGGTTAATGAACACTGAAGCTTTCTTT	TRBJ1-1	few	TRBV29-1	.
CASSLHGGSNTEAFF	TGTGCCAGCAGCCTACACGGGGGGTCGAACACTGAAGCTTTCTTT	TRBJ1-1	few	TRBV3-1	.
CSVEERPPRLGGYTF	TGCAGCGTTGAAGAGCGGCCTCCCAGGTTAGGAGGCTACACCTTC	TRBJ1-2	.	TRBV29-1	.
CASRTRPGTTLRAEAFF	TGTGCCAGCAGAACCCGCCCGGGGACAACCTTAAGAGCTGAAGCTTTCTTT	TRBJ1-1	.	TRBV5-6	.
CASSSSGALWETQYF	TGTGCCAGCAGTTCATCGGGGGCCCTCTGGGAGACCCAGTACTTC	TRBJ2-5	.	TRBV28	.
CASSLSDLTDTQYF	TGCGCCAGCAGCTTGTCGGATTTGACAGATACGCAGTATTTT	TRBJ2-3	.	TRBV5-1	.
CSAGQTSALNEKLFF	TGCAGTGCTGGACAGACGTCAGCGTTAAATGAAAAACTGTTTTTT	TRBJ1-4	.	TRBV20-1	.
CASSEFGKQDQPQHF	TGTGCCAGCAGTGAATTCGGCAAACAAGATCAGCCCCAGCATTTT	TRBJ1-5	once	TRBV6-1	.
CSARGPTDNEQFF	TGCAGTGCGAGGGGTCCCACGGACAATGAGCAGTTCTTC	TRBJ2-1	few	TRBV20-1	.
CASSPRQGPGTGELFF	TGTGCCAGCAGTCCGAGACAGGGGCCTGGCACCGGGGAGCTGTTTTTT	TRBJ2-2	few	TRBV12-3/TRBV12-4	TRBD1
CASSQDPGLAARF	TGTGCCAGCAGCCAAGATCCCGGACTAGCGGCCAGGTTC	TRBJ2-5	.	TRBV3-1	TRBD2
CASSAPGGPKNIQYF	TGTGCCAGCAGTGCCCCAGGGGGACCAAAAAACATTCAGTACTTC	TRBJ2-4	many	TRBV12-3/TRBV12-4	TRBD1
CASSRRVDTGELFF	TGTGCCAGCAGCCGACGTGTTGACACCGGGGAGCTGTTTTTT	TRBJ2-2	few	TRBV7-2	.
CATSFEPRGGAFF	TGTGCCACCAGCTTCGAACCCAGGGGAGGCGCTTTCTTT	TRBJ1-1	.	TRBV15	.
CSARVRTSYEQYF	TGCAGTGCTAGGGTCAGGACCTCCTACGAGCAGTACTTC	TRBJ2-7	many	TRBV20-1	.
CSARVAGTKETQYF	TGCAGTGCTAGAGTTGCCGGGACCAAAGAGACCCAGTACTTC	TRBJ2-5	.	TRBV20-1	.
CASSELAGGLLGETQYF	TGTGCCAGCAGTGAACTAGCGGGGGGGCTACTGGGGGAGACCCAGTACTTC	TRBJ2-5	.	TRBV25-1	TRBD2
CATSFGRHYEQYF	TGCGCCACCTCATTTGGGAGACACTACGAGCAGTACTTC	TRBJ2-7	few	TRBV5-1	.
CASSSIDRWGQDQYF	TGTGCCAGCAGCTCCATTGATCGGTGGGGCCAGGACCAGTACTTC	TRBJ2-5	few	TRBV7-9	.
CAWSGQGGSTIYF	TGTGCCTGGAGTGGACAGGGGGGGAGCACCATATATTTT	TRBJ1-3	.	TRBV30	TRBD1
CASSLEAGGKDYEQYF	TGTGCCAGCAGCTTAGAAGCAGGAGGGAAAGACTACGAGCAGTACTTC	TRBJ2-7	.	TRBV7-9	.
CASSLNRGGGETQYF	TGCGCCAGCAGCCTAAACAGGGGAGGAGGGGAGACCCAGTACTTC	TRBJ2-5	few	TRBV4-3	.
CASNDPGQEYTDTQYF	TGTGCCAGCAATGATCCGGGACAGGAGTACACAGATACGCAGTATTTT	TRBJ2-3	.	TRBV12-3/TRBV12-4	TRBD1
CSAAEGGGYGYTF	TGCAGTGCTGCCGAAGGTGGGGGCTATGGCTACACCTTC	TRBJ1-2	few	TRBV20-1	.
CASSPGGLVGIETQYF	TGTGCCAGCAGCCCGGGGGGACTAGTGGGGATAGAGACCCAGTACTTC	TRBJ2-5	few	TRBV7-2	TRBD2
CASSPSPGTGLMNTEAFF	TGTGCCAGCAGCCCCTCCCCCGGGACAGGACTCATGAACACTGAAGCTTTCTTT	TRBJ1-1	.	TRBV11-1	TRBD1
CASSNLAKTYEQYF	TGCGCCAGCAGCAACCTAGCGAAGACCTACGAGCAGTACTTC	TRBJ2-7	many	TRBV5-1	.
CSFKVPGPSREQFF	TGCAGTTTCAAAGTGCCAGGGCCAAGTAGGGAGCAGTTCTTC	TRBJ2-1	.	TRBV20-1	.
CSAETSGRLASTDTQYF	TGCAGTGCCGAGACTAGCGGGCGCCTAGCTAGCACAGATACGCAGTATTTT	TRBJ2-3	few	TRBV20-1	TRBD2
CASSLSASGTLEQFF	TGTGCCAGCAGTTTATCGGCTAGCGGGACACTAGAGCAGTTCTTC	TRBJ2-1	few	TRBV27	TRBD2
CASTLAGGPLNEQYF	TGTGCCAGCACCCTAGCGGGGGGACCTTTGAACGAGCAGTACTTC	TRBJ2-7	many	TRBV12-3/TRBV12-4	TRBD2
CASSSGQGSAGELFF	TGTGCCAGCAGCTCGGGACAGGGCTCGGCCGGGGAGCTGTTTTTT	TRBJ2-2	.	TRBV7-2	TRBD1
CASSSTDTNEKLFF	TGTGCCAGCAGCTCGACGGATACTAATGAAAAACTGTTTTTT	TRBJ1-4	.	TRBV7-9	.
CASSLSTGNGYTF	TGTGCCAGCAGCTTATCGACAGGGAATGGCTACACCTTC	TRBJ1-2	.	TRBV7-9	TRBD1
CSARVPESYNEQFF	TGCAGTGCTAGAGTTCCGGAATCCTACAATGAGCAGTTCTTC	TRBJ2-1	few	TRBV20-1	.
CAISEMPQETQYF	TGTGCCATCAGTGAGATGCCACAAGAGACCCAGTACTTC	TRBJ2-5	few	TRBV10-3	.
CASSSERGPYTF	TGTGCCAGCAGCTCGGAACGAGGGCCCTACACCTTC	TRBJ1-2	.	TRBV11-2	.
CASSFEGETRKNIQYF	TGTGCCAGCAGTTTTGAAGGGGAGACCCGCAAAAACATTCAGTACTTC	TRBJ2-4	few	TRBV28	.
CASSSGQEYQETQYF	TGTGCCAGCAGCAGCGGACAGGAGTACCAAGAGACCCAGTACTTC	TRBJ2-5	.	TRBV28	TRBD1